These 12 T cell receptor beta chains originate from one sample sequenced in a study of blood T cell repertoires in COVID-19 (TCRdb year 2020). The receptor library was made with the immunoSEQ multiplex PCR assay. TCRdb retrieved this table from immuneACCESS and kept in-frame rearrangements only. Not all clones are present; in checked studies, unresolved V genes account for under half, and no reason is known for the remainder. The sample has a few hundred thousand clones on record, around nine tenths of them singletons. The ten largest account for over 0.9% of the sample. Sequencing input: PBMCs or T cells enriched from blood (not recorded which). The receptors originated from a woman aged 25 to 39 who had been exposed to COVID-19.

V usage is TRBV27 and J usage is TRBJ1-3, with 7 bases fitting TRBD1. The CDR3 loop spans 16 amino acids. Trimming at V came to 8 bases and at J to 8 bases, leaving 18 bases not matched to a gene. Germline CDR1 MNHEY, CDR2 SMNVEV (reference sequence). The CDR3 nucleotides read TGTGCCAGCGGGCGAACCGGACAGGCACCTAGGGACACCATATATTTT. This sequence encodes CASGRTGQAPRDTIYF.

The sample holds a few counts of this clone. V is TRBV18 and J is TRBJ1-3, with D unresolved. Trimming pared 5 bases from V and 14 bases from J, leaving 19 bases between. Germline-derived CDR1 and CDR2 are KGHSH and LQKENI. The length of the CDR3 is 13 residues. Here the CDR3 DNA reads TGTGCCAGCTCAGAACAGTCGGATGGGCCGTTATATTTT. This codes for CASSEQSDGPLYF.

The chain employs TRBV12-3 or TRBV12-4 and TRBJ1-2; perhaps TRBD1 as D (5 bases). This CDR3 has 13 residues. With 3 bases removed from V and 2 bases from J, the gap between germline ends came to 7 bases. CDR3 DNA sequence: TGTGCCAGCAGTTTTAGACAGAACTATGGCTACACCTTC. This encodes CASSFRQNYGYTF.

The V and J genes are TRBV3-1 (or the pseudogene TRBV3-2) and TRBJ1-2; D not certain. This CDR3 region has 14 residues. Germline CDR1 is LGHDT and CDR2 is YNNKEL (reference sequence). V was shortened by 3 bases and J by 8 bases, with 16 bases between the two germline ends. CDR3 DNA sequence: TGTGCCAGCAGCCAGCCAGGCAGGTTCCGCGGCTACACCTTC. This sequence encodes CASSQPGRFRGYTF.

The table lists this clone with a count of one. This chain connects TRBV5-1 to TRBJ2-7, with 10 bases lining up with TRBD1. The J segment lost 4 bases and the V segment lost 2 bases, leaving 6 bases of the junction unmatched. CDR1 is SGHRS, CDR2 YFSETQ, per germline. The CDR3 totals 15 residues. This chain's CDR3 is CASSLSGTGVYEQYF. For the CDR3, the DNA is TGCGCCAGCAGCTTATCCGGGACAGGGGTGTACGAGCAGTACTTC.

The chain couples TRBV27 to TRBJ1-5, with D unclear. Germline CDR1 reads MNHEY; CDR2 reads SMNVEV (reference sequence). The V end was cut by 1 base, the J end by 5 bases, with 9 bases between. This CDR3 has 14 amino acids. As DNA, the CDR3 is TGTGCCAGCAGTTTATTCGGGGATGATCAGCCCCAGCATTTT. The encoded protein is CASSLFGDDQPQHF.

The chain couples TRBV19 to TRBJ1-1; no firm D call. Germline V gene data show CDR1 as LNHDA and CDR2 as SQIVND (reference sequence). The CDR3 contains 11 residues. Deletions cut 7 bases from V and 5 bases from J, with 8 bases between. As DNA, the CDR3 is TGTGCCAGTAAAACAAGAACTGAAGCTTTCTTT. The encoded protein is CASKTRTEAFF.

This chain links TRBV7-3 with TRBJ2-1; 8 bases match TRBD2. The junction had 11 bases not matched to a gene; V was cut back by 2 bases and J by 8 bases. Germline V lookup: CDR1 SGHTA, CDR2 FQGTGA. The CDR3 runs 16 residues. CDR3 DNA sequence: TGTGCCAGCAGCTTAGCGGTCGGACTAGCTGGGCATGAGCAGTTCTTC. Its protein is CASSLAVGLAGHEQFF.

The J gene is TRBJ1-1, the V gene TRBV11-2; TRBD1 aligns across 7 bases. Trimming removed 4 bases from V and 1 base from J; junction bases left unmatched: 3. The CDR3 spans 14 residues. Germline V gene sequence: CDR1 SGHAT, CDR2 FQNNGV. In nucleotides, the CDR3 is TGTGCCAGCAGCTCTTACAGGGGGAACACTGAAGCTTTCTTT. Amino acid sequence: CASSSYRGNTEAFF.

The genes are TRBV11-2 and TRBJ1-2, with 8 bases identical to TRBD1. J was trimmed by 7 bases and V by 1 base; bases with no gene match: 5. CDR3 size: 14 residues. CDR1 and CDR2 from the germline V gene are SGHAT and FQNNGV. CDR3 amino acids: CASSLAQGATGYTF. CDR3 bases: TGTGCCAGCAGCTTAGCTCAGGGGGCTACTGGCTACACCTTC.

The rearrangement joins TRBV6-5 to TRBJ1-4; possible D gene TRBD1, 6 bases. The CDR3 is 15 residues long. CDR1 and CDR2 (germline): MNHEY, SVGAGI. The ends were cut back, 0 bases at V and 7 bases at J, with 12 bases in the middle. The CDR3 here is CASSYSHREGEKLFF. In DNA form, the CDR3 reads TGTGCCAGCAGTTACTCGCACAGGGAAGGTGAAAAACTGTTTTTT.

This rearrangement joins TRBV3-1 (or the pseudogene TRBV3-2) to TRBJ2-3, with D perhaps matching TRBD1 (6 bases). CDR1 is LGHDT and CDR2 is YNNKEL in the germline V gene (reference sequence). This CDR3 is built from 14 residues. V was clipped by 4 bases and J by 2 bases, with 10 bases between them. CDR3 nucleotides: TGTGCCAGCAGCCGGGGACAAAACACAGATACGCAGTATTTT. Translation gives CASSRGQNTDTQYF.